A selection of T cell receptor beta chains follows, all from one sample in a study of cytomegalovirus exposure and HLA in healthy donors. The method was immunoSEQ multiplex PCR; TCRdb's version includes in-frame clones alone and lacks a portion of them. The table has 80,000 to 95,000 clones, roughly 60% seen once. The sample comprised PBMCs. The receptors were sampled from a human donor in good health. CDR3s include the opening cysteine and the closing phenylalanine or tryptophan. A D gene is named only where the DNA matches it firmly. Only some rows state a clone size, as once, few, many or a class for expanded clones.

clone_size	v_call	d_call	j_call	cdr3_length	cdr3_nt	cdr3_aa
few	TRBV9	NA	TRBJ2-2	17	TGTGCCAGCAGCGTCGGTCCCCAGGGAAGCAACACCGGGGAGCTGTTTTTT	CASSVGPQGSNTGELFF
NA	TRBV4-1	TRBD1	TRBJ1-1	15	TGCGCCAGCAGCCAGACGGGACAGGGGGAAACTGAAGCTTTCTTT	CASSQTGQGETEAFF
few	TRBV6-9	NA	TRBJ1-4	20	TGTGCCAGCAGTTATAACACGGGGAGGGATTACCAGCCAACTAATGAAAAACTGTTTTTT	CASSYNTGRDYQPTNEKLFF
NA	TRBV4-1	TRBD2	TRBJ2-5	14	TGCGCCAGCAGCTTTAGCGGGGGTCAGGAGACCCAGTACTTC	CASSFSGGQETQYF
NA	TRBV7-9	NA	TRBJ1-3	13	TGTGCCAGCAGCTCCCGTCGGGGAAACACCATATATTTT	CASSSRRGNTIYF
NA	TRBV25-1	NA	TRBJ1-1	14	TGTGCCAGCAGTCGCCCCTCCTCGCATAGCGAAGCTTTCTTT	CASSRPSSHSEAFF
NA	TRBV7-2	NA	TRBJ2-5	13	TGTGCCAGCAGACAGACGGTCGGGAAGACCCAGTACTTC	CASRQTVGKTQYF
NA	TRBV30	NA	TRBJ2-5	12	TGTGCCTTTGGAGGAGGGCCTCAGACCCAGTACTTC	CAFGGGPQTQYF
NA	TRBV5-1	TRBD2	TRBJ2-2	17	TGCGCCAGCACCCGAATGGGGACTAGCCCAAACACCGGGGAGCTGTTTTTT	CASTRMGTSPNTGELFF
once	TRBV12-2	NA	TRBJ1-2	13	TGTGCAAGTCGCAGGACAGACCTCTATGGCTACACCTTC	CASRRTDLYGYTF
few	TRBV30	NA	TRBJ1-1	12	TGTGCCTGGCTGACAGACGGCACTGAAGCTTTCTTT	CAWLTDGTEAFF
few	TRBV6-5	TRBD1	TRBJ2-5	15	TGTGCCAGCAGTTACTCCGGGACAGAGAAAGAGACCCAGTACTTC	CASSYSGTEKETQYF
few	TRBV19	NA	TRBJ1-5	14	TGTGCCACCTCGGCAGGTTATAGCAATCAGCCCCAGCATTTT	CATSAGYSNQPQHF
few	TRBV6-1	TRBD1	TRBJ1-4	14	TGTGCCAGCGCCGGGACAGGGTGGAGGGAAAAACTGTTTTTT	CASAGTGWREKLFF
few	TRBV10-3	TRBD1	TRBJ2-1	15	TGTGCCATCAGTAGACAGGGTGAATCCTACAATGAGCAGTTCTTC	CAISRQGESYNEQFF
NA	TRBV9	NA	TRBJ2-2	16	TGTGCCAGCAGTTTTCTTGGGTCAGGGAACACCGGGGAGCTGTTTTTT	CASSFLGSGNTGELFF
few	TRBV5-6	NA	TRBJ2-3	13	TGTGCCAGCAGCCGAGGCAGCACAGATACGCAGTATTTT	CASSRGSTDTQYF
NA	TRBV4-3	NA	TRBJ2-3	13	TGCGCCAGCAGCCGTAGCGTCACAGATACGCAGTATTTT	CASSRSVTDTQYF
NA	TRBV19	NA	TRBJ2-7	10	TGTGCCAGTGGTGAAGGGGGGCAGTACTTC	CASGEGGQYF
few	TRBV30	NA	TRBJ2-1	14	TGTGCGTGGGGTCGGGGGGCCAGGTTGAATGAGCAGTTCTTC	CAWGRGARLNEQFF
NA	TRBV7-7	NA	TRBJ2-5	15	TGTGCTAGCAGCTTAAATTCGAGGGTGGGAGAGACCCAGTACTTC	CASSLNSRVGETQYF
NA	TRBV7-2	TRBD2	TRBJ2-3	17	TGTGCCAGCAGCTTAGGGTTTCGGGGGGGGAGCACAGATACGCAGTATTTT	CASSLGFRGGSTDTQYF
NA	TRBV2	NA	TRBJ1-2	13	TGTGCCAGCAGCCCCGACACCAACTATGGCTACACCTTC	CASSPDTNYGYTF
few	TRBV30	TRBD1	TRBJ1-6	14	TGTGCCTGGAGTCCCGGGACAGGGGGCTCACCCCTCCACTTT	CAWSPGTGGSPLHF
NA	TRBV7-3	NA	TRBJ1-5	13	TGTGCCAGCAGCGAGACATGGGATCAGCCCCAGCATTTT	CASSETWDQPQHF
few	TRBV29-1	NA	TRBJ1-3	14	TGCAGCGTTGAAGGGCCCCACTCTGGAAACACCATATATTTT	CSVEGPHSGNTIYF
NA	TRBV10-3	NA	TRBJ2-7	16	TGTGCCATCAGTGGGGGATTTTCGGGACAATCCTACGAGCAGTACTTC	CAISGGFSGQSYEQYF
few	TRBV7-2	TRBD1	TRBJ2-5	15	TGTGCCAGCAGCTTACCGACAGGGATCGAAGAGACCCAGTACTTC	CASSLPTGIEETQYF
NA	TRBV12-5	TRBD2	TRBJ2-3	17	TGTGCTAGTGGCAAGGGGACTAGCGGGGGGAAGGCAGATACGCAGTATTTT	CASGKGTSGGKADTQYF
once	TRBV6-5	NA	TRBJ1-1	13	TGTGCCAGCATCGATACAGGGAACACTGAAGCTTTCTTT	CASIDTGNTEAFF
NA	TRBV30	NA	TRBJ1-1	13	TGTGCCTGGAGCCCCCCCTCGTACTACGCGGCTTTCTTT	CAWSPPSYYAAFF
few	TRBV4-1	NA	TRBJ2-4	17	TGCGCCAGCAGCCAAGTTCCAGGGGTTGGGGCCAAAAACATTCAGTACTTC	CASSQVPGVGAKNIQYF